This T cell receptor beta chain was sequenced during a study of shared clonotypes between healthy human individuals. Assay runs were performed at deep level. Study processing details: Junction-only immunoSEQ sequences carried no quality scores, so filtering differed. This table comes from immunoSEQ multiplex PCR, and its TCRdb copy is limited to in-frame clones, with some not included. Clone size and the V and J calls come from that table; the DNA yielded D and trimming. Among 2 million to 2.5 million clones listed, 95% were seen once. Per germline, CDR1 MNHEY and CDR2 SVGAGI. The length of the CDR3 is 14 residues. V lost 2 bases and J lost 5; bases outside the gene matches: 2. Only Caucasian adults living in Nashville, Tennessee made up the donor group.

The origin of this receptor is a man younger than 30 in good health. The chain has TRBV6-5 and TRBJ2-1; TRBD2 aligns across 8 bases. The source material was naive CD4+ T cells sorted from blood. Subset meaning: CD45RA+ positively selected. In DNA, the CDR3 is TGTGCCAGCAGTTACGATAGCGGGAACAATGAGCAGTTCTTC. Its translation: CASSYDSGNNEQFF.